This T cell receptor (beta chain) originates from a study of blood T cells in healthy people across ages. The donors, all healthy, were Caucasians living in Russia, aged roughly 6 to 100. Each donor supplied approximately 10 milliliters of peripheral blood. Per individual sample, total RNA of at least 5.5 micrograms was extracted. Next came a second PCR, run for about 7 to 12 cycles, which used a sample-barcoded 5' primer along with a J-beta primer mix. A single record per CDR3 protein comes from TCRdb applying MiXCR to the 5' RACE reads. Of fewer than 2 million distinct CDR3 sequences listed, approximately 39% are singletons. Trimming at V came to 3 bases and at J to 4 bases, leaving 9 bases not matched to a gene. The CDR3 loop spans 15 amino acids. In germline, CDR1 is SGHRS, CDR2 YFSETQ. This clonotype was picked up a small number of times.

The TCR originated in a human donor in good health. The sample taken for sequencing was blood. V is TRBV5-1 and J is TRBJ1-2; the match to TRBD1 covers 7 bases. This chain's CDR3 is CASSSAGTAIYGYTF. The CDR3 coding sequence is TGCGCCAGCAGCTCGGCCGGGACAGCAATCTATGGCTACACCTTC. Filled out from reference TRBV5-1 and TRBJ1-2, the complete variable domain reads KAGVTQTPRYLIKTRGQQVTLSCSPISGHRSVSWYQQTPGQGLQFLFEYFSETQRNKGNFPGRFSGRQFSNSRSEMNVSTLELGDSALYLCASSSAGTAIYGYTFGSGTRLTVV.